These T cell receptor beta chains were read from a single sample in a study of T cell repertoires in cytomegalovirus infection. In TCRdb, the reads were re-called with MiXCR into one record per CDR3 protein. The table has fewer than 300,000 distinct CDR3 sequences, 25% seen once. Sequenced input: PBMCs. These receptors were collected from a human donor in good health (CMV status not recorded). Some clones in this sample may be carry-over from other donors' samples. Each CDR3 is given with its conserved first and last residue. D genes are given only for firm matches. The listing skips clone size in some rows; elsewhere it reads once, few, many or a size class.

clone size	V gene	D gene	J gene	CDR3 DNA	CDR3 protein
few	TRBV28	TRBD1	TRBJ1-1	TGTGCCAGCAGTTTAAGGGGGCAGGTTGGGATAAACACTGAAGCTTTCTTT	CASSLRGQVGINTEAFF
many	TRBV7-2	-	TRBJ1-2	TGTGCCAGCAGCTTATTACGCGGCTACACCTTC	CASSLLRGYTF
-	TRBV7-4	TRBD1	TRBJ2-7	TGTGCCAGCAGCTTTTCGGGGACAGGGGTGAACTACGAGCAGTACTTC	CASSFSGTGVNYEQYF
-	TRBV28	-	TRBJ1-2	TGTGCCAGCAGGACCCTCGACTATGGCTACACCTTC	CASRTLDYGYTF
-	TRBV7-2	-	TRBJ2-7	TGTGCCAGCAGCTTAGGAACTCAAACCATATACGAGCAGTACTTC	CASSLGTQTIYEQYF
many	TRBV11-3	TRBD1	TRBJ2-1	TGTGCCAGCAGTTTCCGACAGGGACCGCCTTGGATCGATGAGCAGTTCTTC	CASSFRQGPPWIDEQFF
-	TRBV7-9	TRBD1	TRBJ2-5	TGTGCCAGCAGCATGACAGGGGCAGAGACCCAGTACTTC	CASSMTGAETQYF
many	TRBV7-8	TRBD2	TRBJ2-1	TGTGCCAGCAGTAGCGGGAGGGCCTCCTACAATGAGCAGTTCTTC	CASSSGRASYNEQFF
many	TRBV7-2	TRBD1	TRBJ1-1	TGTGCCAGCAGATGGGACAGACGAATGAACACTGAAGCTTTCTTT	CASRWDRRMNTEAFF
few	TRBV20-1	-	TRBJ1-1	TGCAGTGCTGCCCCACCCTCGAACACTGAAGCTTTCTTT	CSAAPPSNTEAFF
many	TRBV7-8	-	TRBJ2-2	TGTGCCAGCAGTCCCTGGCGGGAGCTGTTTTTT	CASSPWRELFF
few	TRBV9	-	TRBJ2-1	TGTGCCAGCAGCCCCGGGGCGGGGATCAATGAGCAGTTCTTC	CASSPGAGINEQFF
many	TRBV7-2	TRBD1	TRBJ1-1	TGTGCCAGCAGCTACTCGGGACAGGGGTACACTGAAGCTTTCTTT	CASSYSGQGYTEAFF
-	TRBV2	-	TRBJ2-5	TGTGCCAGCAGCGGACTGGGAGCGGCCCAGTACTTC	CASSGLGAAQYF
many	TRBV7-2	-	TRBJ1-2	TGTGCCAGCAGCTTAGCAGGGAGAAGGGATGGCTACACCTTC	CASSLAGRRDGYTF
many	TRBV28	-	TRBJ2-3	TGTGCCAGCAGACCGGACCGCTCGATCACAGATACGCAGTATTTT	CASRPDRSITDTQYF
-	TRBV6-2/TRBV6-3	TRBD1	TRBJ1-1	TGTGCCAGCAGGGGACAGGGGATGAACACTGAAGCTTTCTTT	CASRGQGMNTEAFF
few	TRBV29-1	TRBD2	TRBJ2-3	TGCAGCGTCCAAAAGCGTCGGACTAGCGGTAGCACAGATACGCAGTATTTT	CSVQKRRTSGSTDTQYF
-	TRBV7-9	-	TRBJ1-2	TGTGCCAGCATCAAAATGGAGCACTATGGCTACACCTTC	CASIKMEHYGYTF
-	TRBV4-1	-	TRBJ2-5	TGCGCCAGCAGCCAAGATACGGCAGGGGCTTACCAAGAGACCCAGTACTTC	CASSQDTAGAYQETQYF
few	TRBV27	-	TRBJ1-2	TGTGCCAGCACCCTTACAGGGTTACATGGCTACACCTTC	CASTLTGLHGYTF
few	TRBV6-5	-	TRBJ2-3	TGTGCCAGCAGTAAGACTACTCTGGGCACAGATACGCAGTATTTT	CASSKTTLGTDTQYF
many	TRBV7-9	-	TRBJ2-1	TGTGCCAGCAGCTCGAGTAAGCTAGGCAATGAGCAGTTCTTC	CASSSSKLGNEQFF
many	TRBV7-2	TRBD1	TRBJ1-4	TGTGCCAGCAGCTTAAACAGGGGGGAAAAACTGTTTTTT	CASSLNRGEKLFF
-	TRBV19	TRBD1	TRBJ2-4	TGTGCCAGTAGTATAAGGGGGCATGAGGCCAAAAACATTCAGTACTTC	CASSIRGHEAKNIQYF
-	TRBV20-1	TRBD2	TRBJ2-5	TGCAGTGCTAGACCCCGGACTAGCGGGAGGGAGACCCAGTACTTC	CSARPRTSGRETQYF
once	TRBV5-1	-	TRBJ2-7	TGCGCCAGCAGCTCCGGGGACGCCTACAAGCAGTACTTC	CASSSGDAYKQYF
many	TRBV7-9	-	TRBJ1-2	TGTGCCAGCAGCTTACCCCCCGCGGAGGGGGACTATGGCTACACCTTC	CASSLPPAEGDYGYTF
-	TRBV20-1	-	TRBJ2-5	TGCAGTGCTTACACGGGAGCTCAAGAGACCCAGTACTTC	CSAYTGAQETQYF
few	TRBV7-9	-	TRBJ2-1	TGTGCCAGCAGCTTAGCAAGGGCTTTAGGGTCCTACAATGAGCAGTTCTTC	CASSLARALGSYNEQFF
-	TRBV4-2	-	TRBJ2-7	TGTGCCAGCAGCCAAGGATATCTCGAGCAGTACTTC	CASSQGYLEQYF
many	TRBV7-2	-	TRBJ2-3	TGTGCCAGCAGCTTGGTGGGGTCCAATCCCAATTTT	CASSLVGSNPNF